This entry lists 28 T cell receptor beta chains sequenced from one sample in a study of cytomegalovirus exposure and HLA in healthy donors. With 60 Vbeta and 13 Jbeta primers, the PCR was carried out. The assay was immunoSEQ multiplex PCR, and TCRdb's table has in-frame clones only and misses some. This specimen shows roughly 40,000 clones; the ten leading clones hold approximately 1.4%. The sample comprised PBMCs. The receptors stem from a man aged 25-45 years in good health and CMV-seronegative.

This chain joins TRBV4-2 and TRBJ2-1, with TRBD2 identical over 7 bases. CDR3 length equals 14 residues. The germline V gene encodes CDR1 LGHNA and CDR2 YNFKEQ. V was clipped by 3 bases and J by 9 bases; unmatched bases: 8. The CDR3 nucleotides read TGTGCCAGCAGCCAGATTTCGGGAGGCGGTGAGCAGTTCTTC. Translated, it gives CASSQISGGGEQFF.

CDR3 protein: CASSYGAGGSNTIYF. In nucleotides, the CDR3 is TGTGCCAGCAGTTACGGAGCAGGGGGTAGCAACACCATATATTTT. The chain combines TRBV6-5 with TRBJ1-3; 7 positions agree with TRBD1. Trimming took 2 bases from V and 7 from J; bases not matched to a gene: 8. The CDR3 loop spans 15 amino acids. Germline assignment: CDR1 MNHEY and CDR2 SVGAGI.

The chain uses TRBV7-9 and TRBJ1-6; D possibly corresponds to TRBD1 (6 bases). Germline CDR1 SEHNR, CDR2 FQNEAQ (reference sequence). V was cut by 1 base and J by 14 bases, with 18 bases left in between. CDR3 length: 15 residues. The CDR3 region is CASSLGDTPKNTLHF. For the CDR3, the DNA is TGTGCCAGCAGCTTAGGGGACACTCCCAAAAACACCCTCCACTTT.

The chain employs TRBV12-5 and TRBJ1-2; 10 bases fit TRBD1. The CDR3 loop spans 14 amino acids. Trimming cost V 6 bases and J 4 bases; bases outside gene matches: 5. Germline CDR1 and CDR2: LGHNT and FRNRAP. The CDR3 loop is CASGPGTGVYGYTF. CDR3 DNA: TGTGCTAGTGGCCCCGGGACAGGGGTCTATGGCTACACCTTC.

The rearrangement uses TRBV10-2 and TRBJ2-1; 9 bases are shared with TRBD2. The CDR3 spans 14 residues. The V gene end was trimmed by 7 bases and the J gene end by 7 bases; junction bases not matched to a gene: 8. The germline gives CDR1 WSHSY, CDR2 SAAADI. The CDR3 loop is CASILSGSINEQFF. CDR3 in DNA: TGCGCCAGCATCCTTAGCGGGAGTATAAATGAGCAGTTCTTC.

The rearrangement joins TRBV13 to TRBJ2-7, with TRBD2 as a possible D gene (6 bases). Trimming cost V 0 bases and J 6 bases, with 18 bases left between them. Germline V gives CDR1 PRHDT, CDR2 FYEKMQ (reference sequence). The CDR3 length is 16 residues. Here the CDR3 DNA reads TGTGCCAGCAGCTTAGGAAACCTAGCGAGGTATCCCGAGCAGTACTTC. Translation: CASSLGNLARYPEQYF.

CDR3 DNA sequence: TGTGCCAGCAGCTTAGAACAGGGGTCCGGTTCACCCCTCCACTTT. Translated, it gives CASSLEQGSGSPLHF. This rearrangement joins TRBV7-2 to TRBJ1-6; TRBD1 aligns across 7 bases. Trimming took 1 base from V and 9 from J; bases not matched to a gene: 6. The germline V gene has CDR1 SGHTA and CDR2 FQGNSA. The CDR3 totals 15 residues.

Of note for this clone: The germline gene is not matched at one end of the junction; a read error may be the cause. The sample contains more than one DNA sequence encoding this CDR3. The rearrangement links TRBV9 to TRBJ1-6; D uncertain. There are 14 residues in the CDR3. Germline V gene data show CDR1 as SGDLS and CDR2 as YYNGEE. This chain's CDR3 is CASSESSYNSPLHF. CDR3 nucleotide sequence: TGTGCCAGTTCGGAGAGCTCCTATAATTCACCCCTACACTTT.

The rearrangement joins TRBV5-1 to TRBJ1-2, with 8 bases lining up with TRBD1. Germline V CDR1 and CDR2: SGHRS, YFSETQ. Trimming removed 9 bases from V and 2 bases from J; junction bases left unmatched: 3. The CDR3 runs 12 residues. CDR3 coding DNA: TGCGCCAACCCAGGGGGCAACTATGGCTACACCTTC. Protein: CANPGGNYGYTF.

V and J are TRBV5-1 and TRBJ2-7; 11 bases are a match to TRBD1. Germline CDR1 is SGHRS and CDR2 is YFSETQ. This CDR3 is 14 amino acids long. The junction had 5 bases not matched to a gene; V was cut back by 4 bases and J by 5 bases. In DNA form, the CDR3 reads TGCGCCAGCAGCATCGGACAGGGGGCCAACGAGCAGTACTTC. It translates to CASSIGQGANEQYF. The full variable domain, its missing parts supplied by reference TRBV5-1 and TRBJ2-7, is KAGVTQTPRYLIKTRGQQVTLSCSPISGHRSVSWYQQTPGQGLQFLFEYFSETQRNKGNFPGRFSGRQFSNSRSEMNVSTLELGDSALYLCASSIGQGANEQYFGPGTRLTVT.

The chain is built from TRBV29-1 and TRBJ2-1; 7 positions match TRBD2. This CDR3 region has 15 residues. J gave up 0 bases and V 7 bases, and 9 bases lay outside the gene matches. Germline V gives CDR1 SQVTM, CDR2 ANQGSEA. As DNA, the CDR3 is TGCAGCGCCGGCGGAGCGGGAAGCTCCTACAATGAGCAGTTCTTC. As protein: CSAGGAGSSYNEQFF.

The chain employs TRBV6-1 and TRBJ2-3, with TRBD2 identical over 7 bases. The CDR3 spans 16 residues. The V gene end was trimmed by 3 bases and the J gene end by 2 bases; junction bases not matched to a gene: 8. CDR1 is MNHNS and CDR2 is SASEGT in the germline V gene. The CDR3 DNA follows: TGTGCCAGCAGTGAGGCTGGGGGAGGGACCACAGATACGCAGTATTTT. Amino acids: CASSEAGGGTTDTQYF.

Details on this clone: At one boundary the junction diverges from the germline segment, which might be a read error. V is TRBV7-7 and J is TRBJ2-1; TRBD2 aligns across 8 bases. The CDR3 is made up of 15 amino acids. CDR1 and CDR2 (germline): SSHAT, FNYEAQ (reference sequence). The CDR3 loop is CASSISGSSYNEQFF. The CDR3 DNA reads TGTGCTAGCAGCATCAGCGGGAGCTCCTACAATGAGCAGTTCTTC.

V gene TRBV14 combines with J gene TRBJ1-4; no reliable D call. V shed 5 bases and J shed 0 bases, with 10 bases lying between them. Germline assignment: CDR1 SGHDN and CDR2 FVKESK. CDR3 length: 15 residues. The CDR3 DNA follows: TGTGCCAGCAGCGGAATAGGAGCAACTAATGAAAAACTGTTTTTT. This translates into CASSGIGATNEKLFF.

The chain carries TRBV19 and TRBJ1-2, with a weak D call TRBD1 (5 bases). This CDR3 has 14 residues. Germline V CDR1 and CDR2: LNHDA, SQIVND (reference sequence). V was shortened by 3 bases and J by 3 bases, with 11 bases between the two germline ends. In DNA form, the CDR3 reads TGTGCCAGTAGTATTCGACAGTCCGACTATGGCTACACCTTC. Its protein product is CASSIRQSDYGYTF.

V and J are TRBV6-5 and TRBJ1-6, with D maybe TRBD1 (5 bases). Trimming took 5 bases from V and 6 from J, leaving 11 bases between them. This CDR3 spans 14 amino acids. Germline V gene data show CDR1 as MNHEY and CDR2 as SVGAGI. CDR3 bases: TGTGCCAGCAGTGCGGATCAGGGTAATTCACCCCTCCACTTT. Amino acid sequence: CASSADQGNSPLHF.

This sequence joins TRBV7-2 and TRBJ1-5, with TRBD1 matching 7 bases. V shed 5 bases, J shed 6 bases, and the junction held 16 bases outside the gene matches. Germline-derived CDR1 and CDR2 are SGHTA and FQGNSA. This CDR3 is built from 17 residues. In DNA, the CDR3 is TGTGCCAGCAGCGCCACTCGTCAACAGGGGAGAAGTCAGCCCCAGCATTTT. Translated: CASSATRQQGRSQPQHF.

This chain connects TRBV29-1 to TRBJ2-7; 9 bases line up with TRBD2. This CDR3 has 13 amino acids. Germline CDR1 reads SQVTM; CDR2 reads ANQGSEA. V lost 6 bases to trimming and J lost 6 bases; unmatched junction nucleotides: 9. This chain's CDR3 is CSVQGLAIREQYF. DNA for the CDR3: TGCAGCGTCCAGGGACTAGCCATTCGCGAGCAGTACTTC.

The V call is TRBV6-1, the J call TRBJ1-3, with 10 bases identical to TRBD1. The CDR3 has 14 amino acids. V lost 6 bases to trimming and J lost 2 bases; unmatched junction nucleotides: 1. Germline loops: CDR1 MNHNS, CDR2 SASEGT. The CDR3 sequence is CASRTGGTGNTIYF. The CDR3 DNA follows: TGTGCCAGCAGGACAGGGGGCACTGGAAACACCATATATTTT.

The chain joins TRBV30 to TRBJ2-5; 13 bases map to TRBD2. Per the germline V gene, CDR1 is GTSNPN and CDR2 is SVGIG (reference sequence). This CDR3 is built from 16 residues. V gave up 3 bases and J gave up 4 bases; unmatched junction bases: 8. The CDR3 loop reads CAWSLGLAGARETQYF. The CDR3 DNA sequence: TGTGCCTGGAGCCTCGGACTAGCGGGAGCTCGAGAGACCCAGTACTTC.

The J gene is TRBJ2-7, the V gene TRBV5-6; D possibly corresponds to TRBD2 (6 bases). CDR3 size: 14 residues. Germline V CDR1 and CDR2: SGHDT, YYEEEE. Between the trimmed V and J ends, which lost 1 base and 5 bases, there was a span of 13 bases. The CDR3 is CASSLNGRRDEQYF. The CDR3 nucleotides read TGTGCCAGCAGCTTGAACGGGAGAAGGGACGAGCAGTACTTC.

V gene TRBV19 combines with J gene TRBJ1-1; 7 bases are shared with TRBD1. Losses at the gene ends were 6 bases for V and 6 bases for J; bases not matched to a gene: 10. This CDR3 has 14 amino acids. Germline CDR1 LNHDA, CDR2 SQIVND (reference sequence). The CDR3 here is CASRKNRGRSEAFF. DNA for the CDR3: TGTGCCAGTAGAAAGAACAGGGGAAGGTCTGAAGCTTTCTTT.

The chain has TRBV9 and TRBJ2-2; weak D call: TRBD1 (6 bases). Between the trimmed V and J ends, which lost 0 bases and 5 bases, there was a span of 14 bases. This CDR3 contains 16 residues. The germline gives CDR1 SGDLS, CDR2 YYNGEE. The CDR3 nucleotides are TGTGCCAGCAGCGTAGCTACAGGGAAGGGAACCGGGGAGCTGTTTTTT. Its protein is CASSVATGKGTGELFF.

The gene calls are TRBV4-1 and TRBJ2-7; 11 positions agree with TRBD1. The CDR3 contains 14 residues. Germline assignment: CDR1 MGHRA and CDR2 YSYEKL. V shed 8 bases, J shed 2 bases, and the junction held 5 bases outside the gene matches. The CDR3 DNA reads as TGCGCCAGCGGCTCGGGACAGGGGGCCTACGAGCAGTACTTC. Its protein is CASGSGQGAYEQYF.

The chain links TRBV2 to TRBJ1-2; no definite D call. Deletions cut 5 bases from V and 3 bases from J, with 13 bases between. The CDR3 length is 14 residues. Germline V gene data show CDR1 as SNHLY and CDR2 as FYNNEI. The CDR3 protein is CASSHRRADYGYTF. The CDR3, as DNA: TGTGCCAGCAGTCATAGGAGGGCGGACTATGGCTACACCTTC.

For the CDR3, the DNA is TGTGCCAGCAGCTTATTCGACACACAGGAGACTAATGAAAAACTGTTTTTT. Its protein product is CASSLFDTQETNEKLFF. The chain combines TRBV7-9 with TRBJ1-4; D perhaps matches TRBD1 (5 bases). Germline CDR1 reads SEHNR; CDR2 reads FQNEAQ (reference sequence). V shed 2 bases and J shed 2 bases, with 15 bases lying between them. The CDR3 runs to 17 residues.

This chain uses TRBV19 with TRBJ2-7; 7 positions agree with TRBD2. In germline, CDR1 is LNHDA, CDR2 SQIVND (reference sequence). V lost 6 bases and J lost 2; bases outside the gene matches: 7. The CDR3 consists of 14 residues. The CDR3 reads CASRPRAGAYEQYF. CDR3 nucleotides: TGTGCCAGTAGACCTCGTGCGGGAGCCTACGAGCAGTACTTC.

The genes are TRBV29-1 and TRBJ2-7, with D perhaps TRBD2 (7 bases). The ends were cut back, 6 bases at V and 5 bases at J, with 20 bases in the middle. CDR1 SQVTM and CDR2 ANQGSEA come from the germline V gene. The length of the CDR3 is 14 residues. Here the CDR3 reads CSVGGGVAQDEQYF. The CDR3, as DNA: TGCAGCGTGGGAGGGGGGGTAGCGCAGGACGAGCAGTACTTC.